These 18 T cell receptor beta chains were sequenced from one sample in a study of T cells in Graves' hyperthyroidism and ophthalmopathy. Amplification yielded TCR beta CDR3 regions, with RNA transcripts as the source. HTBI primers drove first-round RT-PCR of the TCR CDR3. MiXCR was run by TCRdb on the multiplex PCR reads, yielding one entry per CDR3 protein. This sample yields approximately 700,000 distinct CDR3 sequences, of which about 16% are seen a single time; 8.4% belongs to the top ten. Sample: blood. These receptors all stem from a man aged 18 to 30 with Graves' hyperthyroidism.

The genes are TRBV27 and TRBJ2-7; no firm D call. Trimming took off 4 bases at V and 3 bases at J, with 13 bases between the two ends. Germline V lookup: CDR1 MNHEY, CDR2 SMNVEV (reference sequence). CDR3 length: 14 residues. CDR3 residues: CASSYSVPDYEQYF. DNA of the CDR3: TGTGCCAGCAGTTATTCGGTCCCGGACTACGAGCAGTACTTC.

There are a few counts of this clonotype. This sequence joins TRBV5-1 and TRBJ2-1; D gene ambiguous. CDR1 is SGHRS, CDR2 YFSETQ, per germline. This CDR3 region has 14 residues. V lost 6 bases, J lost 4 bases, and 14 bases lay in between. CDR3 protein: CASTPGLVYNEQFF. The CDR3 region has the DNA TGCGCCAGCACCCCCGGTTTGGTTTACAATGAGCAGTTCTTC.

This clonotype was detected ten times or more. The chain has TRBV7-8 and TRBJ2-7, with 7 bases identical to TRBD2. The V gene's germline CDR1 is SGHVS and CDR2 FQNEAQ. Trimming removed 2 bases from V and 1 base from J; junction bases left unmatched: 8. The length of the CDR3 is 16 residues. The CDR3 DNA is TGTGCCAGCAGCTTAAACGGGGGAGGGCCGTCCTACGAGCAGTACTTC. This codes for CASSLNGGGPSYEQYF. Variable domain in full (rest from reference TRBV7-8 and TRBJ2-7): GAGVSQSPRYKVAKRGQDVALRCDPISGHVSLFWYQQALGQGPEFLTYFQNEAQLDKSGLPSDRFFAERPEGSVSTLKIQRTQQEDSAVYLCASSLNGGGPSYEQYFGPGTRLTVT.

At least ten counts were recorded for this clonotype. The J gene is TRBJ2-7, the V gene TRBV7-9; TRBD2 matches at 10 bases. The length of the CDR3 is 17 residues. The ends lost 0 bases at V and 3 bases at J; junction bases unmatched: 8. The germline CDR1 and CDR2 sequences are SEHNR and FQNEAQ (reference sequence). The CDR3 is CASSLAPASGSSYEQYF. DNA for the CDR3: TGTGCCAGCAGCTTAGCGCCGGCTAGCGGGAGTAGCTACGAGCAGTACTTC.

At least ten counts were recorded for this clonotype. One junction end does not reproduce the germline sequence, and a read error may be involved. The chain uses TRBV10-3 and TRBJ2-1, with 10 nucleotides matching TRBD2. The germline CDR1 and CDR2 sequences are ENHRY and SYGVKD. This CDR3 comprises 14 residues. CDR3 sequence: CAISEPLAGEEQFF. CDR3 coding DNA: TGTGCTATCAGTGAGCCCCTAGCGGGGGAAGAGCAGTTCTTC.

This clonotype was counted many times. J is TRBJ2-5 and V is TRBV7-9, with 7 bases matching TRBD1. Unmatched junction bases numbered 8, after V lost 5 bases and J lost 2 bases. CDR3 length: 15 amino acids. Germline CDR1 is SEHNR and CDR2 is FQNEAQ (reference sequence). CDR3 loop: CASSALTGLQETQYF. In nucleotides, the CDR3 is TGTGCCAGCAGCGCCCTGACAGGGCTACAAGAGACCCAGTACTTC. Full variable domain (outside the CDR3, taken from reference TRBV7-9 and TRBJ2-5): DTGVSQNPRHKITKRGQNVTFRCDPISEHNRLYWYRQTLGQGPEFLTYFQNEAQLEKSRLLSDRFSAERPKGSFSTLEIQRTEQGDSAMYLCASSALTGLQETQYFGPGTRLLVL.

This clonotype was counted ten times or more. The V call is TRBV2, the J call TRBJ2-7; TRBD2 might be the D (5 bases). Trimming stripped 2 bases from V and 13 bases from J, with 12 bases between. Looked up from germline, CDR1 is SNHLY and CDR2 is FYNNEI. This CDR3 is built from 11 residues. CDR3 in DNA: TGTGCCAGCAGTGAATTGGGAGCAACCTACTTC. Translation gives CASSELGATYF.

This clonotype was seen only a few times. This chain connects TRBV25-1 to TRBJ2-7; 7 bases line up with TRBD2. Germline V gene sequence: CDR1 MGHDK, CDR2 SYGVNS. With 0 bases clipped from V and 6 bases from J, the junction kept 8 bases outside the gene matches. The CDR3 spans 15 residues. This CDR3 is CASSEYSGGPGEQYF. The CDR3 DNA sequence: TGTGCCAGCAGTGAATATTCGGGGGGACCGGGCGAGCAGTACTTC.

V is TRBV2 and J is TRBJ2-2; D is unresolved. The CDR3 runs 15 residues. The germline CDR1 and CDR2 sequences are SNHLY and FYNNEI. Between the trimmed V and J ends, which lost 6 bases and 6 bases, there was a span of 17 bases. The CDR3, as DNA: TGTGCCAGCAGCGTAGGAGATTTTTACGCCGGGGAGCTGTTTTTT. This gives the protein CASSVGDFYAGELFF. Full variable domain (rest looked up from reference TRBV2 and TRBJ2-2): EPEVTQTPSHQVTQMGQEVILRCVPISNHLYFYWYRQILGQKVEFLVSFYNNEISEKSEIFDDQFSVERPDGSNFTLKIRSTKLEDSAMYFCASSVGDFYAGELFFGEGSRLTVL.

The CDR3 DNA sequence: TGCAGCGTTGGAACAGGCAATCAGCCCCAGCATTTT. This translates into CSVGTGNQPQHF. The chain combines TRBV29-1 with TRBJ1-5; D gene unclear. The germline V gene has CDR1 SQVTM and CDR2 ANQGSEA. The V end lost 4 bases, the J end lost 2 bases, and 6 bases lay between the germline ends. This CDR3 comprises 12 residues. Full variable domain (outside the CDR3, taken from reference TRBV29-1 and TRBJ1-5): SAVISQKPSRDICQRGTSLTIQCQVDSQVTMMFWYRQQPGQSLTLIATANQGSEATYESGFVIDKFPISRPNLTFSTLTVSNMSPEDSSIYLCSVGTGNQPQHFGDGTRLSIL.

On this clonotype: Being one base from a much bigger clone, this may be a read error. V gene TRBV12-3 or TRBV12-4 combines with J gene TRBJ1-1; 7 positions match TRBD1. V was clipped by 6 bases and J by 3 bases; unmatched bases: 10. The CDR3 extends over 15 amino acids. The DNA of the CDR3 is TGTGCCAGCAGACAGGGGAGGGGGTTGTACACTGAAGCTTTCTTT. Its protein product is CASRQGRGLYTEAFF.

This chain links TRBV10-3 with TRBJ2-3; TRBD2 aligns across 9 bases. The length of the CDR3 is 16 residues. Per germline, CDR1 ENHRY and CDR2 SYGVKD. Losses at the gene ends were 4 bases for V and 2 bases for J; bases not matched to a gene: 7. CDR3 in DNA: TGTGCCATCAGTGGGCCAGCGGGAGGCCCCACAGATACGCAGTATTTT. This sequence encodes CAISGPAGGPTDTQYF.

This clonotype was observed many times. CDR3 nucleotide sequence: TGCGCCAGCAGCCCCAGACGAGGAGCCCAAGAGACCCAGTACTTC. Translated, it gives CASSPRRGAQETQYF. The chain combines TRBV4-1 with TRBJ2-5; no clear D. Germline lookup yields CDR1 MGHRA and CDR2 YSYEKL. This CDR3 comprises 15 residues. Trimming shortened V by 4 bases and J by 1 base, and 13 bases separated the two germline ends.

This clonotype was counted only a few times. The chain employs TRBV5-1 and TRBJ1-2, with 10 bases aligning to TRBD1. Germline V gene sequence: CDR1 SGHRS, CDR2 YFSETQ. There are 15 residues in the CDR3. The V and J ends lost 4 bases and 7 bases, in that order; junction bases with no gene match: 10. In DNA, the CDR3 is TGCGCCAGCAGCCCTGAGACAGGGGGCGCGGGTGGCTACACCTTC. It specifies CASSPETGGAGGYTF. Together with reference TRBV5-1 and TRBJ1-2, the CDR3 gives the full variable domain: KAGVTQTPRYLIKTRGQQVTLSCSPISGHRSVSWYQQTPGQGLQFLFEYFSETQRNKGNFPGRFSGRQFSNSRSEMNVSTLELGDSALYLCASSPETGGAGGYTFGSGTRLTVV.

This chain connects TRBV4-1 to TRBJ1-5; D remains unclear. This CDR3 is 15 amino acids long. V was pared by 4 bases and J by 4 bases, with 14 bases between. Germline V CDR1 and CDR2: MGHRA, YSYEKL. CDR3 coding DNA: TGCGCCAGCAGCCTCAGAGATAGGGTTAATCAGCCCCAGCATTTT. Its translation is CASSLRDRVNQPQHF.

This chain links TRBV9 with TRBJ2-1; 12 bases map to TRBD2. Germline trimming cut 1 base from V and 3 bases from J; bases unmatched to any gene: 5. The CDR3 sequence is 17 residues long. Germline values: CDR1 SGDLS, CDR2 YYNGEE. CDR3 sequence: CASSVTGLAGFYNEQFF. CDR3 nucleotide sequence: TGTGCCAGCAGCGTAACTGGACTAGCGGGATTCTACAATGAGCAGTTCTTC.

This chain links TRBV9 with TRBJ2-2; a possible D gene is TRBD2 (6 bases). Trimming removed 0 bases at V and 0 bases at J, with 9 bases between. The germline V gene encodes CDR1 SGDLS and CDR2 YYNGEE. The CDR3 is made up of 16 amino acids. The CDR3 bases are TGTGCCAGCAGCGTAGACGGGAGTCCGAACACCGGGGAGCTGTTTTTT. It specifies CASSVDGSPNTGELFF.

The chain combines TRBV30 with TRBJ2-7, with 7 bases aligning to TRBD2. CDR3 size: 11 residues. Germline V gives CDR1 GTSNPN, CDR2 SVGIG (reference sequence). The CDR3: CVGGGYYEQYF. CDR3 nucleotides: TGTGTGGGCGGGGGATACTACGAGCAGTACTTC.